What follows are 24 T cell receptor beta chains derived from one specimen sequenced in a study of low-dose radiotherapy and immunotherapy resistance in tumors. TRAV- and TRBV-specific primers were used for first-strand cDNA, which covered alpha and beta chains. The authors amplified TCRs for approximately 18 PCR cycles with a constant-region primer and a V-primer adapter. From the reads, TCRdb called clonotypes with MiXCR, one entry per CDR3 protein. The data contain roughly 18,000 distinct CDR3 sequences, less than 85% of them seen just once; the ten biggest clones take up approximately 10%. The origin of the receptors is a human donor with advanced metastatic prostate, ovarian, gallbladder or colorectal cancer (not recorded which). This table probably holds off-target reads from a library built for another chain.

The V gene is TRBV2, the J gene TRBJ1-1; D unclear. The CDR3 has 13 amino acids. Germline V gives CDR1 SNHLY, CDR2 FYNNEI. Trimming cost V 6 bases and J 7 bases, with 15 bases left between them. The CDR3 is CASRLLGSSEAFF. The CDR3 nucleotides are TGTGCCAGCAGGCTCTTGGGGTCTAGTGAAGCTTTCTTT. The full variable domain, completed using reference TRBV2 and TRBJ1-1, is EPEVTQTPSHQVTQMGQEVILRCVPISNHLYFYWYRQILGQKVEFLVSFYNNEISEKSEIFDDQFSVERPDGSNFTLKIRSTKLEDSAMYFCASRLLGSSEAFFGQGTRLTVV.

The rearrangement links TRBV6-2 or TRBV6-3 to TRBJ2-1, with D perhaps being TRBD1 or TRBD2 (6 bases each). Per germline, CDR1 MNHEY and CDR2 SVGEGT. The CDR3 runs to 16 residues. V was trimmed by 0 bases and J by 9 bases, leaving 18 bases between them. CDR3 residues: CASSYSLGGLVGEQFF. CDR3 nucleotide sequence: TGTGCCAGCAGTTACTCCCTTGGGGGGCTAGTGGGTGAGCAGTTCTTC.

The chain joins TRBV19 to TRBJ1-5, with 9 bases fitting TRBD1. This CDR3 region has 15 residues. Germline CDR1 is LNHDA and CDR2 is SQIVND (reference sequence). V lost 6 bases, J lost 2 bases, and 5 bases stayed unmatched. The CDR3 nucleotides read TGTGCCAGTAGGGGACAGGGACAGGGCAATCAGCCCCAGCATTTT. Translated, it gives CASRGQGQGNQPQHF.

This clonotype was detected only a few times. The chain is built from TRBV27 and TRBJ1-1, with D uncertain. This CDR3 comprises 11 residues. The ends were cut back, 8 bases at V and 3 bases at J, with 7 bases in the middle. Germline-derived CDR1 and CDR2 are MNHEY and SMNVEV (reference sequence). The CDR3 DNA is TGTGCCAGCCAAGCCTACACTGAAGCTTTCTTT. Its translation is CASQAYTEAFF.

The chain employs TRBV20-1 and TRBJ2-1; D gene ambiguous. Germline values: CDR1 DFQATT, CDR2 SNEGSKA (reference sequence). The V end lost 4 bases, the J end lost 7 bases, and 14 bases lay between the germline ends. The CDR3 totals 13 residues. The CDR3 region has the DNA TGCAGTGCTACCAATGACGTTCGAAATGAGCAGTTCTTC. This sequence encodes CSATNDVRNEQFF.

The V gene is TRBV24-1, the J gene TRBJ2-3; D uncertain. This CDR3 is 13 amino acids long. The V and J ends lost 7 bases and 6 bases respectively, with 13 bases between them. Germline V gene lookup returns CDR1 KGHDR and CDR2 SFDVKD. The CDR3 sequence is CATSHEVLDTQYF. For the CDR3, the DNA is TGTGCCACCAGCCACGAGGTCTTGGATACGCAGTATTTT.

This clonotype appeared a few times. This chain joins TRBV5-5 and TRBJ2-1; 7 bases map to TRBD1. The CDR3 spans 15 residues. Germline V gene data show CDR1 as SGHKS and CDR2 as YYEKEE (reference sequence). V was pared by 4 bases and J by 5 bases, with 9 bases of the junction left unmatched. CDR3 nucleotides: TGTGCCAGCAGCCCCAGACAGGGAAAGAACAATGAGCAGTTCTTC. Residues: CASSPRQGKNNEQFF.

The chain combines TRBV28 with TRBJ2-7, with unresolved D. Trimming removed 3 bases at V and 7 bases at J, with 13 bases between. The germline gives CDR1 MDHEN, CDR2 SYDVKM. This CDR3 contains 13 residues. CDR3 in DNA: TGTGCCAGCAGTTTGCCCGAGGTCCGGGAGCAGTACTTC. Amino acids: CASSLPEVREQYF. Full variable domain (rest looked up from reference TRBV28 and TRBJ2-7): DVKVTQSSRYLVKRTGEKVFLECVQDMDHENMFWYRQDPGLGLRLIYFSYDVKMKEKGDIPEGYSVSREKKERFSLILESASTNQTSMYLCASSLPEVREQYFGPGTRLTVT.

The rearrangement links TRBV12-3 or TRBV12-4 to TRBJ2-2; D remains ambiguous. The CDR3 totals 12 residues. Trimming left V 2 bases short and J 5 bases short, with 3 bases between. The CDR3 spells CASSLTTGELFF. The CDR3 nucleotides are TGTGCCAGCAGTTTAACTACCGGGGAGCTGTTTTTT.

The V call is TRBV2, the J call TRBJ2-7; D is unresolved. V was cut by 6 bases and J by 0 bases, with 12 bases left in between. The CDR3 is 14 residues long. CDR1 SNHLY and CDR2 FYNNEI come from the germline V gene. The DNA for the CDR3 is TGTGCCAGCAGGAGCGAGAGCCACTCCTACGAGCAGTACTTC. Translated: CASRSESHSYEQYF.

The chain links TRBV6-2 or TRBV6-3 to TRBJ1-1; no definite D call. Germline CDR1 MNHEY, CDR2 SVGEGT. V lost 6 bases to trimming and J lost 6 bases, with 14 bases between them. CDR3 size: 13 residues. The CDR3 DNA reads TGTGCCAGCAGGAGTCCAAATCCGGCTGAAGCTTTCTTT. Its protein product is CASRSPNPAEAFF.

The chain has TRBV24-1 and TRBJ2-2, with D maybe TRBD2 (6 bases). The CDR3 sequence is 16 residues long. From germline, CDR1 is KGHDR and CDR2 SFDVKD. V gave up 4 bases and J gave up 1 base, with 12 bases separating them. Here the CDR3 reads CATSDRTGGNTGELFF. As DNA, the CDR3 is TGTGCCACCAGTGACCGGACCGGGGGGAACACCGGGGAGCTGTTTTTT.

The V gene is TRBV7-9, the J gene TRBJ2-7; no clear D gene. CDR1 and CDR2 from the germline V gene are SEHNR and FQNEAQ (reference sequence). V gave up 7 bases and J gave up 0 bases, with 10 bases separating them. This CDR3 spans 13 amino acids. Written as DNA, the CDR3 is TGTGCCAGCAACTTTGGGGACTCCTACGAGCAGTACTTC. Protein sequence: CASNFGDSYEQYF.

The chain has TRBV6-8 and TRBJ2-6; TRBD1 matches at 7 bases. The germline CDR1 and CDR2 sequences are MNHGY and SAAAGT. V gave up 6 bases and J gave up 0 bases; unmatched junction bases: 17. This CDR3 is built from 20 residues. DNA for the CDR3: TGTGCCAGCAGCCGACCCACCGGGACAGCCAAGAGCTCTGGGGCCAACGTCCTGACTTTC. Its protein is CASSRPTGTAKSSGANVLTF.

This chain joins TRBV4-1 and TRBJ2-5, with 9 bases that match TRBD1. Germline V gives CDR1 MGHRA, CDR2 YSYEKL. The CDR3 has 14 residues. V lost 3 bases and J lost 6; bases outside the gene matches: 5. CDR3 coding DNA: TGCGCCAGCAGCCAGGGACAGGGCCGGCAGACCCAGTACTTC. Its translation is CASSQGQGRQTQYF.

J is TRBJ2-5 and V is TRBV20-1; no definite D call. Germline V gene sequence: CDR1 DFQATT, CDR2 SNEGSKA (reference sequence). The CDR3 totals 13 residues. V was cut by 0 bases and J by 6 bases, with 11 bases left in between. Written as DNA, the CDR3 is TGCAGTGCTAGAGATGGGGTCATGAAGACCCAGTACTTC. Residues: CSARDGVMKTQYF.

The rearrangement uses TRBV20-1 and TRBJ2-1, with D unresolved. Germline V lookup: CDR1 DFQATT, CDR2 SNEGSKA (reference sequence). V was shortened by 0 bases and J by 7 bases, with 16 bases between the two germline ends. This CDR3 region has 15 residues. CDR3 nucleotide sequence: TGCAGTGCTAGAGATCGACTCTCCGGATGGAATGAGCAGTTCTTC. Its translation: CSARDRLSGWNEQFF.

This chain connects TRBV6-6 to TRBJ1-2; D gene ambiguous. V gave up 6 bases and J gave up 2 bases, with 13 bases separating them. Looked up from germline, CDR1 is MNHNY and CDR2 is SVGAGI (reference sequence). CDR3 length equals 14 residues. This CDR3 reads CASSPLGGNYGYTF. The CDR3 DNA reads TGTGCCAGCAGCCCCCTAGGCGGGAACTATGGCTACACCTTC.

The V gene is TRBV6-2 or TRBV6-3, the J gene TRBJ2-2; D is ambiguous. The CDR3 has 13 residues. The V end lost 5 bases, the J end lost 5 bases, and 9 bases lay between the germline ends. The germline gives CDR1 MNHEY, CDR2 SVGEGT. CDR3 residues: CASSRTTTGELFF. As DNA, the CDR3 is TGTGCCAGCAGTCGTACTACTACCGGGGAGCTGTTTTTT.

This chain connects TRBV29-1 to TRBJ1-5; no clear D gene. Per germline, CDR1 SQVTM and CDR2 ANQGSEA. The CDR3 covers 13 residues. Trimming cost V 4 bases and J 6 bases, with 13 bases left between them. The chain's CDR3 is CSVAADPFQPQHF. In DNA form, the CDR3 reads TGCAGCGTTGCCGCGGATCCCTTTCAGCCCCAGCATTTT.

V usage is TRBV11-2 and J usage is TRBJ2-1, with D possibly TRBD2 on 6 matching bases. CDR1 is SGHAT, CDR2 FQNNGV, per germline. V shed 4 bases and J shed 3 bases, with 16 bases lying between them. This CDR3 has 16 residues. CDR3 region: CASSSLRGGNYNEQFF. As DNA, the CDR3 is TGTGCCAGCAGCTCCCTCCGCGGCGGGAACTACAATGAGCAGTTCTTC.

This chain's CDR3 is CASSLVQGGYTF. The CDR3 nucleotides read TGTGCCAGCAGTTTGGTTCAAGGTGGCTACACCTTC. V and J are TRBV28 and TRBJ1-2; D remains ambiguous. The CDR3 covers 12 residues. V dropped 3 bases and J dropped 7 bases, with 9 bases sitting between them. The V gene's germline CDR1 is MDHEN and CDR2 SYDVKM.

This chain links TRBV28 with TRBJ2-4; tentatively, D is TRBD2 (5 bases). CDR3 length: 15 amino acids. Per germline, CDR1 MDHEN and CDR2 SYDVKM. V dropped 5 bases and J dropped 2 bases, with 13 bases sitting between them. CDR3 sequence: CASSTPRGPKNIQYF. The CDR3, as DNA: TGTGCCAGCAGTACACCCCGGGGTCCCAAAAACATTCAGTACTTC.

This chain uses TRBV11-3 with TRBJ2-3; 8 bases line up with TRBD2. The CDR3 runs to 16 residues. V lost 5 bases to trimming and J lost 0 bases; unmatched junction nucleotides: 7. Per germline, CDR1 SGHNT and CDR2 YENEEA. CDR3: CASSTRGLGSTDTQYF. CDR3 DNA sequence: TGTGCCAGCAGCACCCGGGGACTAGGGAGCACAGATACGCAGTATTTT. The full variable domain, with the rest looked up from reference TRBV11-3 and TRBJ2-3, is EAGVVQSPRYKIIEKKQPVAFWCNPISGHNTLYWYLQNLGQGPELLIRYENEEAVDDSQLPKDRFSAERLKGVDSTLKIQPAELGDSAVYLCASSTRGLGSTDTQYFGPGTRLTVL.